The subject of this entry is one T cell receptor beta chain. The target antigen is unknown. This entry comes from a study of a mutant IDH1 vaccine in newly diagnosed glioma. The wider study: First vaccine doses came 4-6 weeks after radiotherapy alone, or with temozolomide cycles.

Generated by immunoSEQ multiplex PCR, the TCRdb table keeps only in-frame clones and is missing some. The sample carries tens of thousands of clones, about 91% recorded once. Time point indicated: week 5, during vaccination. In the vaccine, a single dose held 300 ug of the mutant IDH1 20-mer peptide, along with topical imiquimod. Each tumor in the donors was a new WHO grade 3 or 4 astrocytoma, IDH1-mutant and ATRX-lost. The V end lost 6 bases, the J end lost 5 bases, and 13 bases lay between the germline ends. The CDR3 has 13 residues. CDR1 and CDR2 from the germline V gene are SQVTM and ANQGSEA. The chain has TRBV29-1 and TRBJ2-2, with D maybe TRBD2 (5 bases). The TCR originated in a woman in her 50s with glioma. This sample comprised PBMCs, obtained from a glioma patient whose treatment included an IDH1 peptide vaccine. As DNA, the CDR3 is TGCAGCGTCGACGGGAATCCGACCGGGGAGCTGTTTTTT. Encoded protein: CSVDGNPTGELFF.